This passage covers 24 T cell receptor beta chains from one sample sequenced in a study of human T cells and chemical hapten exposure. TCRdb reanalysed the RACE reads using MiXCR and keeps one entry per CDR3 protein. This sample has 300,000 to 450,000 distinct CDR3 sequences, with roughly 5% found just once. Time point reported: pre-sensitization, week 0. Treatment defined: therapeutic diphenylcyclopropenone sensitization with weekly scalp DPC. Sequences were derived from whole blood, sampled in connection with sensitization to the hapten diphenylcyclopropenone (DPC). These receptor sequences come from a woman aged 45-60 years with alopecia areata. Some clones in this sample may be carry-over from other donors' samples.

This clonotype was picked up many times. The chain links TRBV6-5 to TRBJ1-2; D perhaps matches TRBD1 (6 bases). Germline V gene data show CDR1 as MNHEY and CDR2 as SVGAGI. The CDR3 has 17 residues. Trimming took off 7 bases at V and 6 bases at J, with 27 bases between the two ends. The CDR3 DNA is TGTGCCAGCACCGACTCCCCCGGCCAGGGGATGGTCCATGGCTACACCTTC. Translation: CASTDSPGQGMVHGYTF.

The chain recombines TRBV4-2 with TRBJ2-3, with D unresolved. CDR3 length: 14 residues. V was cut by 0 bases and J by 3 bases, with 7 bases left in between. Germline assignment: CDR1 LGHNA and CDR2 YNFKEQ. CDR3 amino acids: CASSQELLTDTQYF. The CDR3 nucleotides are TGTGCCAGCAGCCAAGAACTCCTAACAGATACGCAGTATTTT.

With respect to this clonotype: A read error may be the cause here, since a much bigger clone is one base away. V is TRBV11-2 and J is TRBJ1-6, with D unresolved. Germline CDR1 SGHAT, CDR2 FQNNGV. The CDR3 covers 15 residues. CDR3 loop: CAGSLESSYNSPLHF. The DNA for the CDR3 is TGTGCCGGCAGCTTAGAAAGCTCCTATAATTCACCCCTCCACTTT.

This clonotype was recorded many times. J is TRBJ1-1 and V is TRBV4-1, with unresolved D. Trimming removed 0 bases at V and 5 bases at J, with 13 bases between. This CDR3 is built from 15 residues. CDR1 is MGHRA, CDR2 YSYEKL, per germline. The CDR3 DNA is TGCGCCAGCAGCCAAGATCCTGAGGGTTGGACTGAAGCTTTCTTT. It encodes CASSQDPEGWTEAFF.

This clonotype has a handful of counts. The CDR3 loop is CATRLTGTGTDTQYF. CDR3 nucleotides: TGTGCCACCCGTCTAACCGGGACAGGGACAGATACGCAGTATTTT. The genes are TRBV15 and TRBJ2-3, with TRBD1 matching over 9 bases. This CDR3 region has 15 residues. V lost 8 bases to trimming and J lost 3 bases; unmatched junction nucleotides: 9. CDR1 and CDR2 (germline): LNHNV, YYDKDF (reference sequence).

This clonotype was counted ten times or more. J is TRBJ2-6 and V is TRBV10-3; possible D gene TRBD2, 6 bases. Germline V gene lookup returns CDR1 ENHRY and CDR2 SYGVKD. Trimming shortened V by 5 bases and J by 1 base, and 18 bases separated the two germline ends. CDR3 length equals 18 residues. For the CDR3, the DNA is TGTGCCATCAGTCTCCTGGGGGGATCTGGTTCTGGGGCCAACGTCCTGACTTTC. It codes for CAISLLGGSGSGANVLTF.

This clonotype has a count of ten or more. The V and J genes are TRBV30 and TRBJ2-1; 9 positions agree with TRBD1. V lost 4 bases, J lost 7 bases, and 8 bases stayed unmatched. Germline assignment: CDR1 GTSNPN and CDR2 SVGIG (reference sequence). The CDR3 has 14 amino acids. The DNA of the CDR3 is TGTGCCTGGACCCTAGGACAGGGGCAAAATGAGCAGTTCTTC. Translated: CAWTLGQGQNEQFF.

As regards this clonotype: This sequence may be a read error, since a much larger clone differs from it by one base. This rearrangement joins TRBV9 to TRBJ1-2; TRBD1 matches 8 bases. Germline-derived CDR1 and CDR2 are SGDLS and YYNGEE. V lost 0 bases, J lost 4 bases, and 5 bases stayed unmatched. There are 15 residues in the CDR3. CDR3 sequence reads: CASSVGFGQGYGYTF. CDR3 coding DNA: TGTGCCAGCAGCGTAGGTTTTGGACAGGGCTATGGCTACACCTTC.

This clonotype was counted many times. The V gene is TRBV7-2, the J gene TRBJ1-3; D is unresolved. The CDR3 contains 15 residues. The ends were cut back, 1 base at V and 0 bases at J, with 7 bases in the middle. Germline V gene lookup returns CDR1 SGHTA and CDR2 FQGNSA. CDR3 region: CASSLDGSSGNTIYF. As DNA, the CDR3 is TGTGCCAGCAGCTTAGACGGGAGCTCTGGAAACACCATATATTTT. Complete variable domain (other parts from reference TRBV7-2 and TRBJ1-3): GAGVSQSPSNKVTEKGKDVELRCDPISGHTALYWYRQSLGQGLEFLIYFQGNSAPDKSGLPSDRFSAERTGGSVSTLTIQRTQQEDSAVYLCASSLDGSSGNTIYFGEGSWLTVV.

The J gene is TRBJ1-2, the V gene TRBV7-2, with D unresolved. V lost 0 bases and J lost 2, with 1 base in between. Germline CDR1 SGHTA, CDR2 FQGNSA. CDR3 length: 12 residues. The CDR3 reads CASSLANYGYTF. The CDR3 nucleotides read TGTGCCAGCAGCTTAGCCAACTATGGCTACACCTTC.

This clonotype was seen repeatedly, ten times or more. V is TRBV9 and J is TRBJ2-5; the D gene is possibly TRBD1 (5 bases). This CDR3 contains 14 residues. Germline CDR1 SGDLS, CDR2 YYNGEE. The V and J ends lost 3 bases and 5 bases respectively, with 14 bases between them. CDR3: CASSAGHFQETQYF. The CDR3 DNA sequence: TGTGCCAGCAGCGCCGGACACTTCCAGGAGACCCAGTACTTC. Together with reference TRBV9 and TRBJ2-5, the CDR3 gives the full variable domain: DSGVTQTPKHLITATGQRVTLRCSPRSGDLSVYWYQQSLDQGLQFLIQYYNGEERAKGNILERFSAQQFPDLHSELNLSSLELGDSALYFCASSAGHFQETQYFGPGTRLLVL.

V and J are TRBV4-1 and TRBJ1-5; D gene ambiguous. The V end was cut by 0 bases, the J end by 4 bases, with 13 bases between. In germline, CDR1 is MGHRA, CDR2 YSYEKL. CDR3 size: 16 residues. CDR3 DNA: TGCGCCAGCAGCCAAGAATTGGCCGGAAGAAATCAGCCCCAGCATTTT. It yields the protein CASSQELAGRNQPQHF.

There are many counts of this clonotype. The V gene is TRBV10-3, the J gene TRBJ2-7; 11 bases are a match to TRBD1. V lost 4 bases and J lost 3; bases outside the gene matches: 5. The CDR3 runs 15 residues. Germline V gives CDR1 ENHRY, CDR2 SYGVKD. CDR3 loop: CAISGSGTGGYEQYF. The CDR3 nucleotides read TGTGCCATCAGTGGCTCCGGGACAGGGGGCTACGAGCAGTACTTC.

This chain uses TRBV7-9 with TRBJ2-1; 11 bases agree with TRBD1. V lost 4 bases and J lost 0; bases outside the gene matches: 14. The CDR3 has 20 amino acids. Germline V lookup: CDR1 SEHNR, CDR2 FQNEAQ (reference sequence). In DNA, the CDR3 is TGTGCCAGCAGCTCATCGGACAGGGGGCTCCTCCCCAGCTCCTACAATGAGCAGTTCTTC. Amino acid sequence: CASSSSDRGLLPSSYNEQFF. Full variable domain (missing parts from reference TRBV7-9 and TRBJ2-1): DTGVSQNPRHKITKRGQNVTFRCDPISEHNRLYWYRQTLGQGPEFLTYFQNEAQLEKSRLLSDRFSAERPKGSFSTLEIQRTEQGDSAMYLCASSSSDRGLLPSSYNEQFFGPGTRLTVL.

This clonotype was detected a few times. CDR3 amino acids: CASTSGSRQYF. In nucleotides, the CDR3 is TGTGCCAGCACCTCGGGGTCTAGGCAGTACTTC. This chain links TRBV28 with TRBJ2-7, with D possibly matching TRBD2 (5 bases). This CDR3 is built from 11 residues. Trimming removed 7 bases from V and 9 bases from J, with 13 bases in between. The germline V gene has CDR1 MDHEN and CDR2 SYDVKM.

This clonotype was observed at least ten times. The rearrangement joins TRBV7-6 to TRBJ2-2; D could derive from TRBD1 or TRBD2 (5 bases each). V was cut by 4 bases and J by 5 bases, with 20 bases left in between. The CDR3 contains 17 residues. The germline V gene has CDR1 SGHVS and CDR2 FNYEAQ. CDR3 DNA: TGTGCCAGCAGCTGGGCATCCGGGACGGTCGGAACCGGGGAGCTGTTTTTT. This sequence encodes CASSWASGTVGTGELFF.

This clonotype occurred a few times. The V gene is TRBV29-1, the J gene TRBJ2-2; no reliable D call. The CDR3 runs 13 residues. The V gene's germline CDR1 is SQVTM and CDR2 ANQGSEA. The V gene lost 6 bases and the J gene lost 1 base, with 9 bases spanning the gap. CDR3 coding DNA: TGCAGCGTCGGCGACCAGAACACCGGGGAGCTGTTTTTT. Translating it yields CSVGDQNTGELFF.

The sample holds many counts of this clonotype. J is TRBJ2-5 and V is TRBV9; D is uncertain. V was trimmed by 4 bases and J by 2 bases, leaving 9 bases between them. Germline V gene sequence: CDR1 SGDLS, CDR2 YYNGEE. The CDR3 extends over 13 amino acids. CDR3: CASSLSSQETQYF. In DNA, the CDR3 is TGTGCCAGCAGCTTATCCAGTCAAGAGACCCAGTACTTC.

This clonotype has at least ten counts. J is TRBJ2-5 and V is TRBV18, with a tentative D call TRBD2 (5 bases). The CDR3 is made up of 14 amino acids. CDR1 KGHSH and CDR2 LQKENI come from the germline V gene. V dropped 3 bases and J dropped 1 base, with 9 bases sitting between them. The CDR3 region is CASSPWTSQETQYF. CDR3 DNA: TGTGCCAGCTCACCCTGGACTTCCCAAGAGACCCAGTACTTC.

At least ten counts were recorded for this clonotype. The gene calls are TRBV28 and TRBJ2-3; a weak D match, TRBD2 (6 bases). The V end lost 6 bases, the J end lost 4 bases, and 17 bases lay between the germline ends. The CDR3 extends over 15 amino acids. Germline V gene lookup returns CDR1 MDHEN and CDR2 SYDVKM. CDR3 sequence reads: CASSARRAGPDTQYF. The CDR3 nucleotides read TGTGCCAGCAGCGCCAGGAGGGCGGGGCCAGATACGCAGTATTTT.

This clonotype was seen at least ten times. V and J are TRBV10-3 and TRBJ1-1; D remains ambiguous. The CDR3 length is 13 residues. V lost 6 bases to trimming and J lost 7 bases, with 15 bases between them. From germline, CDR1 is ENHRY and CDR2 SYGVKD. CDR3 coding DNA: TGTGCCATCAGGGTCAACAGAGACGGTGAAGCTTTCTTT. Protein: CAIRVNRDGEAFF.

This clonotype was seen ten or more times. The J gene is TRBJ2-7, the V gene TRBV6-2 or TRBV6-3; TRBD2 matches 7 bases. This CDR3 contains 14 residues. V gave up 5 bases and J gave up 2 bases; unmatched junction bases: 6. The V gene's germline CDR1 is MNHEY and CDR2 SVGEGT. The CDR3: CASSQLAETYEQYF. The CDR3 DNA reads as TGTGCCAGCAGTCAGCTAGCGGAGACCTACGAGCAGTACTTC.

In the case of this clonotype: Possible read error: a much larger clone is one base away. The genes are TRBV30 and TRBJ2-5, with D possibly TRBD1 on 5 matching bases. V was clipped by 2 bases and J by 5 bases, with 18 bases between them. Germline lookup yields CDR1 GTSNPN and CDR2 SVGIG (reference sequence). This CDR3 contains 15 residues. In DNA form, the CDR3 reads TGTGCCTGGAGTCTCTCGACAAGGGGCTGGGAGACCCAGTACTTC. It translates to CAWSLSTRGWETQYF.

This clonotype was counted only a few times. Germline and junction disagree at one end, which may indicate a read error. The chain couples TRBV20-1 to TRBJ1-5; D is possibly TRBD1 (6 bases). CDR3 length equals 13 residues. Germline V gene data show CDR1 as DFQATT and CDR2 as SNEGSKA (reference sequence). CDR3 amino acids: CSARDRSNQPQHF. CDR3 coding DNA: TGCAGTGCCAGAGACAGGTCCAATCAGCCCCAGCATTTT.